This TCR beta chain originates from a study of blood T cell repertoires in COVID-19. Overall study: T cells, B-cell-depleted T cells, or PBMCs supplied cDNA or gDNA.

Original methodology: Amplification with reference gene primers provided the estimates of nucleated cell counts. Only in-frame clones appear in the TCRdb table, and some are missing; sequencing was by immunoSEQ multiplex PCR. Clonal size and the V and J genes are those of that table, whereas D and trimming came from the DNA. The profile shows some 80,000 clones, approximately 90% of them singletons. Sequenced: peripheral blood. The receptor comes from a human donor in a cohort sampled during active COVID-19.

The CDR3, as DNA: TGTGCCAGCAGTGGATCCCCTGGGAGTGAGCAGTACTTC. This codes for CASSGSPGSEQYF. The genes are TRBV2 and TRBJ2-7; the D gene is possibly TRBD2 (5 bases). The CDR3 loop spans 13 amino acids. V was shortened by 4 bases and J by 7 bases, with 14 bases between the two germline ends. CDR1 is SNHLY and CDR2 is FYNNEI in the germline V gene.